The source of this T cell receptor (beta chain) is a study of human versus mouse CDR3 diversity and MHC coevolution (dated 2017 in TCRdb). As for the study more broadly: According to reports, the immunoSEQ assay detects one in 200,000 T cells and minimizes multiplex PCR amplification bias. The human cohort comprised three healthy volunteer blood donors, one aged 30 to 40, one aged 40 to 50 and one aged 60 to 70 at collection. Valid reads per sample ranged from about 0.6 x 10^7 to 1.8 x 10^7 across mouse and human samples. Human naive CD4 T cell repertoires were used as a reference for TCR selection on multiple MHC II alleles and were compared with human-TCR-locus transgenic mice carrying single MHC II. What the study reported, not specific to this receptor: The lowest clonal inequality scores among all compared groups were observed in most of the three human donors. Because human T cells were selected on roughly 6 MHC II alleles, repertoire diversity was not considered directly comparable between humans and mice. According to iCHAO1 estimates, humans had the largest TCR beta repertoire, 1.5 million to 2 million clonotypes, which was attributed likely to selection by multiple MHC II molecules. On average, more CDR3 deletions and insertions were observed in humans than in mice, indicating greater exonuclease and TdT activity.

Including the terminal cysteine and phenylalanine, the CDR3 comprises 13 residues. Left in the record is the CDR3 DNA by itself, 39 bases read in frame from the first base. Taken from the germline V gene, the CDR1 and CDR2 loops are MDHEN and SYDVKM. V is pared back by 6 bases and J by 1 base, with 9 bases lying between the germline termini. Details on this clone: The antigen it recognizes is unknown. No base quality information exists; no much larger clone differs at one position.

Naive CD4 T cells, defined as CD45RO-negative and CD62L-positive, were isolated from PBMCs by fluorescence-activated cell sorting. About 50 ml of fresh peripheral blood was drawn per donor, and PBMCs were isolated by Ficoll density centrifugation. All samples were sorted on a FACSAria III instrument and reached purity above 95%. Genomic DNA was extracted from the sorted cells using the QIAGEN blood and tissue kit and was quantified on a NanoDrop 1000. Deep sequencing and quantification of TCR alpha and beta chains were performed on the immunoSEQ platform by multiplex PCR of genomic DNA. Regarding the original processing steps: Annotation of the TCR sequences relied on IMGT gene and region definitions. Out-of-frame rearrangements were taken as a proxy for the preselection repertoire and were compared with in-frame clonotypes. To estimate repertoire size, the study used the iCHAO1 estimator that comes with the immunoSEQ platform. A Gini index based on the Lorenz curve was applied to in-frame amino acid clonotypes to measure clonal inequality. The intersect function of the R package tcR was used to count shared clonotypes, and the Jaccard index was used to score similarity. Frequencies of V, J and V-J usage were subjected to principal component analysis with the R prcomp function, without normalization. In its TCRdb copy, this immuneACCESS table keeps in-frame sequences only and misses some clones. Where compared with another copy, unresolved V genes explain less than half of these, and the others have no known cause. The V and J calls and clone size were taken over from that table, and D and trimming were inferred from the DNA. The sample table contains tens of thousands of clones; only one count was recorded for just under 95% of them. The ten largest account for under 20% of the sample.

The receptor was isolated from a person in their sixties in good health. Sequenced input: naive CD4+ T cells from blood. This sample's cell subset or site label indicates: CD45RO-negative CD62L-positive naive CD4 T cells. The sequence is built from TRBV28 and TRBJ1-1; no D segment can be confidently identified. The sequenced DNA is TGTGCCAGCAGCCCTCCAGAGAACACTGAAGCTTTCTTT. It is translated as CASSPPENTEAFF. The reference TRBV28 and TRBJ1-1 proteins fill in what lies around the CDR3, so the full variable domain reads DVKVTQSSRYLVKRTGEKVFLECVQDMDHENMFWYRQDPGLGLRLIYFSYDVKMKEKGDIPEGYSVSREKKERFSLILESASTNQTSMYLCASSPPENTEAFFGQGTRLTVV.